The rows below give T cell receptor beta chains drawn from one sample of a study of T cell clones after liver transplantation. Sequencing used immunoSEQ multiplex PCR; TCRdb keeps in-frame clones, though not all of them. This sample has approximately 72,000 clones, with over 85% found just once. The input for sequencing was CD4+ T cells from blood, taken before liver transplant. Every receptor here comes from a human donor who received a liver transplant. CDR3s include the opening cysteine and the closing phenylalanine or tryptophan. D genes are given only for firm matches.

d_gene: -
v_gene: TRBV5-5
j_gene: TRBJ2-3
CDR3aa: CASSLTGPSTDTQYF
CDR3nt: TGTGCCAGCAGCTTGACAGGGCCGAGCACAGATACGCAGTATTTT

d_gene: TRBD2
v_gene: TRBV5-1
j_gene: TRBJ2-1
CDR3aa: CASSQGGLAEGNEQFF
CDR3nt: TGCGCCAGCAGCCAGGGGGGACTAGCGGAGGGGAATGAGCAGTTCTTC

d_gene: -
v_gene: TRBV5-6
j_gene: TRBJ2-1
CDR3aa: CASSLWWGSYNEQFF
CDR3nt: TGTGCCAGCAGCTTGTGGTGGGGCTCCTACAATGAGCAGTTCTTC

d_gene: -
v_gene: TRBV6-5
j_gene: TRBJ2-2
CDR3aa: CASSLIQGRSGELFF
CDR3nt: TGTGCCAGCAGTCTAATTCAGGGGCGGTCCGGGGAGCTGTTTTTT

d_gene: TRBD1
v_gene: TRBV2
j_gene: TRBJ1-2
CDR3aa: CASSTDRGLDGYTF
CDR3nt: TGTGCCAGCAGTACGGACAGGGGGCTCGATGGCTACACCTTC

d_gene: TRBD2
v_gene: TRBV4-2
j_gene: TRBJ2-1
CDR3aa: CASSQAALAGYNEQFF
CDR3nt: TGTGCCAGCAGCCAAGCGGCACTAGCGGGCTACAATGAGCAGTTCTTC

d_gene: -
v_gene: TRBV6-1
j_gene: TRBJ1-2
CDR3aa: CASSRGPGTYGYTF
CDR3nt: TGTGCCAGCAGTCGGGGTCCAGGGACCTATGGCTACACCTTC

d_gene: -
v_gene: TRBV7-8
j_gene: TRBJ1-1
CDR3aa: CASSLGRVDTEAFF
CDR3nt: TGTGCCAGCAGCCTAGGCAGGGTTGACACTGAAGCTTTCTTT

d_gene: -
v_gene: TRBV4-1
j_gene: TRBJ1-4
CDR3aa: CASSRPGTNEKLFF
CDR3nt: TGCGCCAGCAGTCGTCCCGGAACTAATGAAAAACTGTTTTTT

d_gene: TRBD1
v_gene: TRBV6-4
j_gene: TRBJ2-2
CDR3aa: CASRTGSNTGELFF
CDR3nt: TGTGCCAGCAGGACAGGGTCGAACACCGGGGAGCTGTTTTTT

d_gene: -
v_gene: TRBV7-2
j_gene: TRBJ1-5
CDR3aa: CASSFNRDGNQPQHF
CDR3nt: TGTGCCAGCAGCTTCAACCGGGACGGGAATCAGCCCCAGCATTTT

d_gene: TRBD2
v_gene: TRBV9
j_gene: TRBJ2-1
CDR3aa: CASSQLAGGRDEQFF
CDR3nt: TGTGCCAGCAGCCAACTAGCGGGCGGTCGGGATGAGCAGTTCTTC

d_gene: TRBD1
v_gene: TRBV7-8
j_gene: TRBJ2-6
CDR3aa: CASSYLGTDSGANVLTF
CDR3nt: TGTGCCAGCAGCTACCTTGGGACAGACTCTGGGGCCAACGTCCTGACTTTC

d_gene: TRBD2
v_gene: TRBV6-1
j_gene: TRBJ2-1
CDR3aa: CASSLAGYSYNEQFF
CDR3nt: TGTGCCAGCAGCTTAGCGGGATACTCCTACAATGAGCAGTTCTTC

d_gene: -
v_gene: TRBV5-1
j_gene: TRBJ2-3
CDR3aa: CASSLAGTDTQYF
CDR3nt: TGCGCCAGCAGCTTAGCGGGCACAGATACGCAGTATTTT

d_gene: -
v_gene: TRBV27
j_gene: TRBJ2-1
CDR3aa: CASSLARGGGQFF
CDR3nt: TGTGCCAGCAGTTTAGCAAGGGGGGGAGGGCAGTTCTTC

d_gene: TRBD1
v_gene: TRBV9
j_gene: TRBJ1-2
CDR3aa: CASSTQTGYYGYTF
CDR3nt: TGTGCCAGCAGCACCCAGACAGGGTACTATGGCTACACCTTC

d_gene: -
v_gene: TRBV5-6
j_gene: TRBJ2-6
CDR3aa: CASSRVGLSGANVLTF
CDR3nt: TGTGCCAGCAGCCGGGTTGGCCTCTCTGGGGCCAACGTCCTGACTTTC

d_gene: -
v_gene: TRBV19
j_gene: TRBJ2-1
CDR3aa: CASSQTKEPGYNEQFF
CDR3nt: TGTGCCAGTAGTCAAACGAAGGAGCCAGGCTACAATGAGCAGTTCTTC

d_gene: -
v_gene: TRBV7-3
j_gene: TRBJ2-1
CDR3aa: CASSLDGGRGEQFF
CDR3nt: TGTGCCAGCAGCTTAGACGGGGGACGAGGTGAGCAGTTCTTC

d_gene: TRBD1
v_gene: TRBV7-2
j_gene: TRBJ2-1
CDR3aa: CASSPYTGGGEQFF
CDR3nt: TGTGCCAGCAGCCCGTATACAGGGGGCGGGGAGCAGTTCTTC

d_gene: TRBD1
v_gene: TRBV5-1
j_gene: TRBJ1-1
CDR3aa: CASSSPGQGDHEAFF
CDR3nt: TGCGCCAGCAGCTCACCGGGACAGGGCGACCATGAAGCTTTCTTT

d_gene: TRBD2
v_gene: TRBV11-2
j_gene: TRBJ2-2
CDR3aa: CASSSGLAGTGELFF
CDR3nt: TGTGCCAGCAGCTCCGGACTAGCGGGCACCGGGGAGCTGTTTTTT

d_gene: TRBD2
v_gene: TRBV7-3
j_gene: TRBJ2-2
CDR3aa: CASSLSGSGELFF
CDR3nt: TGTGCCAGCAGCCTCAGCGGGAGCGGGGAGCTGTTTTTT